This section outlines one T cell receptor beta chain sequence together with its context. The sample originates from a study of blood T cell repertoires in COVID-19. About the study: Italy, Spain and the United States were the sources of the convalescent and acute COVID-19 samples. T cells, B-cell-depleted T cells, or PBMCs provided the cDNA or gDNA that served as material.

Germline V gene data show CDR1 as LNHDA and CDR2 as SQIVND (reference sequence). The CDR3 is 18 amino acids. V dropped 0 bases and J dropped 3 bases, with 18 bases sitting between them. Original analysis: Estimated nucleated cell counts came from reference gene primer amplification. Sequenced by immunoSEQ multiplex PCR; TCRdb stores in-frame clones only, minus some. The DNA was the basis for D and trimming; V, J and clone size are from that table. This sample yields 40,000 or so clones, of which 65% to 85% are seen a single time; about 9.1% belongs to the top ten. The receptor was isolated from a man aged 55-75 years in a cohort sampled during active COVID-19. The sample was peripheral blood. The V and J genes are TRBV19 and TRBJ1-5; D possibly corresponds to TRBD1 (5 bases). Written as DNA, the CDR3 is TGTGCCAGTAGTATAGATGGTGGGTACCGGGGGAACAATCAGCCCCAGCATTTT. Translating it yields CASSIDGGYRGNNQPQHF.